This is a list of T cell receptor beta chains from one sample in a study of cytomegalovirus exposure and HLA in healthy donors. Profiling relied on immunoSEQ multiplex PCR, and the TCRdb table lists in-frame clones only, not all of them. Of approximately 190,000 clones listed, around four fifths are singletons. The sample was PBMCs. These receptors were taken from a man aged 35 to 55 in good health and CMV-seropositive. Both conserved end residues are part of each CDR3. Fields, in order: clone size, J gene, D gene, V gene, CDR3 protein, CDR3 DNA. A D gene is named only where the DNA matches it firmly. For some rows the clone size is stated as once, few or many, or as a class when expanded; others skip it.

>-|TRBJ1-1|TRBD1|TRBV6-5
CASGTGPNTEAFF
TGTGCCAGCGGGACAGGACCGAACACTGAAGCTTTCTTT
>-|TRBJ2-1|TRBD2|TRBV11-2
CASSLSPGLAGPHNEQFF
TGTGCCAGCAGCCTCTCACCGGGACTAGCGGGACCCCACAATGAGCAGTTCTTC
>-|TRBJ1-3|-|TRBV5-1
CASSLGGQSSGNTIYF
TGCGCCAGCAGCTTGGGCGGTCAGAGCTCTGGAAACACCATATATTTT
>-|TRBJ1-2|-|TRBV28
CASSQGAGNYGYTF
TGTGCCAGCAGTCAAGGGGCAGGGAACTATGGCTACACCTTC
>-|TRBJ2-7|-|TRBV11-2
CASSLGEEYEQYF
TGTGCCAGCAGCTTAGGAGAGGAATACGAGCAGTACTTC
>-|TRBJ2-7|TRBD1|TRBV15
CATSTGQGASYEQYF
TGTGCCACCAGCACCGGACAGGGGGCAAGCTACGAGCAGTACTTC
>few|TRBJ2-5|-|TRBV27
CASSPLHSPGETQYF
TGTGCCAGCAGTCCCCTCCATAGTCCTGGAGAGACCCAGTACTTC
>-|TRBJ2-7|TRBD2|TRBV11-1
CASSLRETYEQYF
TGTGCCAGCAGCTTGCGGGAGACCTACGAGCAGTACTTC
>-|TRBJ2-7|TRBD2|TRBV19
CASSIVPAGGPGEQYF
TGTGCCAGTAGTATAGTCCCAGCGGGAGGGCCGGGGGAGCAGTACTTC
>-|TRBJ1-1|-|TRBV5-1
CASSHGLISRGTEAFF
TGCGCCAGCAGTCACGGGCTCATTTCCAGGGGCACTGAAGCTTTCTTT
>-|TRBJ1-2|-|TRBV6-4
CASSDSSWGGYGYTF
TGTGCCAGCAGTGACTCGAGCTGGGGAGGCTATGGCTACACCTTC
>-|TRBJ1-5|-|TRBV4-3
CASSQSGGGNQPQHF
TGCGCCAGCAGCCAATCGGGGGGCGGCAATCAGCCCCAGCATTTT
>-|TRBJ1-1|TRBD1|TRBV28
CASGTGGHNTEAFF
TGTGCCAGCGGGACAGGGGGCCATAACACTGAAGCTTTCTTT
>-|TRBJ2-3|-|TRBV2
CASSEDLDTQYF
TGTGCCAGCAGTGAGGACTTAGATACGCAGTATTTT
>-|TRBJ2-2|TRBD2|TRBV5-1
CASSDPGGGTGELFF
TGCGCCAGCAGCGACCCGGGAGGTGGCACCGGGGAGCTGTTTTTT
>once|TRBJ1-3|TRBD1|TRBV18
CASSPTGKQSSGNTIYF
TGTGCCAGCTCACCGACAGGGAAACAGAGCTCTGGAAACACCATATATTTT
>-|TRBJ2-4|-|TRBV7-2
CASSLVGAGVDIQYF
TGTGCCAGCAGCTTAGTTGGGGCAGGGGTAGACATTCAGTACTTC
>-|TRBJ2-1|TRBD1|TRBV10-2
CATKIVGTGNYNEQFF
TGCGCCACCAAGATAGTAGGGACAGGGAACTACAATGAGCAGTTCTTC
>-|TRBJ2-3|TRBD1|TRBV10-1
CASSGWTGGTDTQYF
TGCGCCAGCAGTGGCTGGACAGGGGGCACAGATACGCAGTATTTT
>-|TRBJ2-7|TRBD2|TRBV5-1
CASSPGSGRTYEQYF
TGCGCCAGCAGCCCTGGGAGCGGGAGAACCTACGAGCAGTACTTC
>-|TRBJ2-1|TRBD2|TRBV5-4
CASSLANGRYSNEQFF
TGTGCCAGCAGCTTGGCCAACGGGAGGTACTCCAATGAGCAGTTCTTC
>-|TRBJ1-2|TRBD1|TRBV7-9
CASSTGTVLRNGYTF
TGTGCCAGCAGTACCGGGACAGTCTTGAGGAATGGCTACACCTTC
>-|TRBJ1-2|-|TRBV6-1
CASSEGGLGYTF
TGTGCCAGCAGTGAAGGGGGACTTGGCTACACCTTC
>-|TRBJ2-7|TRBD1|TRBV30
CAFGQGQGSYEQYF
TGTGCCTTTGGGCAGGGACAGGGATCCTACGAGCAGTACTTC
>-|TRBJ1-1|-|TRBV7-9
CASSLYVSVGLNTEAFF
TGTGCCAGCAGCTTATACGTTTCGGTGGGCTTGAACACTGAAGCTTTCTTT
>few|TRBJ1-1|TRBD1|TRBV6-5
CASSPTGTEAFF
TGTGCCAGCAGCCCGACAGGGACTGAAGCTTTCTTT
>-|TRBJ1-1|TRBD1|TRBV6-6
CASSRQGPTEAFF
TGTGCCAGCAGCCGACAGGGACCCACTGAAGCTTTCTTT
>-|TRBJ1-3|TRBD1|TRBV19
CASRATGEGNTIYF
TGTGCCAGTAGAGCCACAGGGGAAGGAAACACCATATATTTT
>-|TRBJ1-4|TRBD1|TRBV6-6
CASSPGTGGREKLFF
TGTGCCAGCAGCCCCGGGACAGGGGGCAGGGAAAAACTGTTTTTT
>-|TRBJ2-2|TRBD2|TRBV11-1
CASRTGGVRTGELFF
TGTGCCAGCCGAACGGGAGGGGTGAGGACCGGGGAGCTGTTTTTT
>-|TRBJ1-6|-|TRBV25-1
CASSVHWVTTDNSPLHF
TGTGCCAGCAGCGTACATTGGGTGACAACAGATAATTCACCCCTCCACTTT
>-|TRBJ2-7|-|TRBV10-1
CASSDQGSSYEQYF
TGCGCCAGCAGTGATCAGGGGAGCTCCTACGAGCAGTACTTC
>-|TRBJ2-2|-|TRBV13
CASSLGRPREGELFF
TGTGCCAGCAGCTTAGGGCGACCGAGGGAGGGGGAGCTGTTTTTT